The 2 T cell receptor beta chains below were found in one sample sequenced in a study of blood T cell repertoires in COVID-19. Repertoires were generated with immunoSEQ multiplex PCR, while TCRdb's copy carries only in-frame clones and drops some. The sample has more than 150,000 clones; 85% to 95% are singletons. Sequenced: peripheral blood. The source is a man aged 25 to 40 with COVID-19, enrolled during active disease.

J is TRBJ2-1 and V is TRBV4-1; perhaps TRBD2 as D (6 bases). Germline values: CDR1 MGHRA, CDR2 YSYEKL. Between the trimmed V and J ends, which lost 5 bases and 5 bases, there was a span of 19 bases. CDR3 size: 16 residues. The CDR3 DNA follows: TGCGCCAGCAGCACTAACCCGACTAGGGACCACAATGAGCAGTTCTTC. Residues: CASSTNPTRDHNEQFF.

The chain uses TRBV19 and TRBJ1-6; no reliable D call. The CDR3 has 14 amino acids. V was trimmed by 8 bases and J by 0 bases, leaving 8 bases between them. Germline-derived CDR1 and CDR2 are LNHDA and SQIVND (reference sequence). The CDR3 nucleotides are TGTGCCAGTGCAGCGAGCTCCTATAATTCACCCCTCCACTTT. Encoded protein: CASAASSYNSPLHF.